The 14 T cell receptor beta chains below all came from one sample that was sequenced in a study of cytomegalovirus exposure and HLA in healthy donors. The PCR ran on 60 Vbeta and 13 Jbeta primers. Repertoires were generated with immunoSEQ multiplex PCR, while TCRdb's copy carries only in-frame clones and drops some. The sample carries roughly 100,000 clones, 75% to 90% recorded once. Sequenced sample: PBMCs. These receptor sequences come from a man aged 30-40 years in good health and CMV-seropositive.

This clone was found once. The V gene is TRBV29-1, the J gene TRBJ2-7; D is perhaps TRBD2 (5 bases). CDR1 and CDR2 from the germline V gene are SQVTM and ANQGSEA. Between the trimmed V and J ends, which lost 6 bases and 2 bases, there was a span of 14 bases. The CDR3 runs 13 residues. The CDR3 nucleotides are TGCAGCGTCCTGTTAGCGTCTACCTACGAGCAGTACTTC. Translating gives CSVLLASTYEQYF.

The chain uses TRBV23-1 and TRBJ1-5; D perhaps matches TRBD1 (5 bases). TRBV23-1 is annotated as an ORF whose role is uncertain. The CDR3 runs to 16 residues. V lost 2 bases, J lost 7 bases, and 18 bases lay in between. In nucleotides, the CDR3 is TGCGCCAGCAGTCAAGCACGGTCGGGGGGTAAGCAGCCCCAGCATTTT. Its translation is CASSQARSGGKQPQHF.

The V gene is TRBV5-1, the J gene TRBJ2-5, with 10 bases lining up with TRBD1. J was trimmed by 4 bases and V by 4 bases; bases with no gene match: 7. The length of the CDR3 is 15 residues. Germline V gene sequence: CDR1 SGHRS, CDR2 YFSETQ. CDR3 DNA: TGCGCCAGCAGCCCAGGGACAGGGGAAGGAGAGACCCAGTACTTC. It specifies CASSPGTGEGETQYF.

The chain recombines TRBV5-1 with TRBJ1-2; TRBD1 agrees at 7 bases. In germline, CDR1 is SGHRS, CDR2 YFSETQ. The CDR3 has 13 residues. The J segment lost 7 bases and the V segment lost 5 bases, leaving 8 bases of the junction unmatched. CDR3 protein: CASRTDRVSGYTF. In nucleotides, the CDR3 is TGCGCCAGCAGGACCGACAGGGTGTCTGGCTACACCTTC.

This chain links TRBV6-5 with TRBJ2-2, with a weak D call TRBD1 (6 bases). The germline CDR1 and CDR2 sequences are MNHEY and SVGAGI. Trimming removed 2 bases from V and 8 bases from J, with 15 bases in between. The CDR3 loop spans 15 amino acids. The chain's CDR3 is CASSYGTPMDGELFF. The CDR3, as DNA: TGTGCCAGCAGTTACGGGACACCCATGGATGGGGAGCTGTTTTTT.

This chain connects TRBV9 to TRBJ2-1; D possibly corresponds to TRBD1 (6 bases). V shed 2 bases and J shed 2 bases, with 11 bases lying between them. Looked up from germline, CDR1 is SGDLS and CDR2 is YYNGEE. This CDR3 has 15 amino acids. CDR3 coding DNA: TGTGCCAGCAGCGTGAGACAGGCCGCCTACAATGAGCAGTTCTTC. It encodes CASSVRQAAYNEQFF. The entire variable domain, with the rest obtained from reference TRBV9 and TRBJ2-1, is as follows: DSGVTQTPKHLITATGQRVTLRCSPRSGDLSVYWYQQSLDQGLQFLIQYYNGEERAKGNILERFSAQQFPDLHSELNLSSLELGDSALYFCASSVRQAAYNEQFFGPGTRLTVL.

The chain combines TRBV10-3 with TRBJ2-5; TRBD1 matches 10 bases. The CDR3 is made up of 14 amino acids. Per the germline V gene, CDR1 is ENHRY and CDR2 is SYGVKD. Trimming cost V 7 bases and J 5 bases; bases outside gene matches: 7. For the CDR3, the DNA is TGTGCCATCAATTCGGGACAGGGGTCGGAGACCCAGTACTTC. It is translated as CAINSGQGSETQYF.

The J gene is TRBJ1-6, the V gene TRBV18; D gene ambiguous. The CDR3 runs to 14 residues. Germline CDR1 reads KGHSH; CDR2 reads LQKENI. The V end was cut by 3 bases, the J end by 6 bases, with 9 bases between. CDR3: CASSPEFSNSPLHF. Here the CDR3 DNA reads TGTGCCAGCTCACCCGAGTTTAGTAATTCACCCCTCCACTTT.

The chain joins TRBV4-1 to TRBJ2-3, with a possible D match to TRBD1 (5 bases). The CDR3 is 15 amino acids. Deletions cut 2 bases from V and 2 bases from J, with 11 bases between. CDR1 and CDR2 (germline): MGHRA, YSYEKL. In DNA, the CDR3 is TGCGCCAGCAGCCAAAACAGGAGAGACACAGATACGCAGTATTTT. It translates to CASSQNRRDTDTQYF.

This rearrangement joins TRBV9 to TRBJ2-5; 7 bases are shared with TRBD2. CDR1 is SGDLS and CDR2 is YYNGEE in the germline V gene. Trimming removed 5 bases from V and 3 bases from J; junction bases left unmatched: 4. The CDR3 is 13 amino acids. The CDR3: CASRASGKETQYF. DNA of the CDR3: TGTGCCAGCAGGGCTAGCGGCAAAGAGACCCAGTACTTC.

The CDR3 sequence: CASSFNPGQGAFF. The CDR3 DNA is TGTGCCAGCAGTTTTAACCCCGGACAGGGAGCTTTCTTT. The chain is built from TRBV27 and TRBJ1-1; 8 bases are shared with TRBD1. The germline V gene encodes CDR1 MNHEY and CDR2 SMNVEV (reference sequence). V lost 3 bases and J lost 10; bases outside the gene matches: 7. The CDR3 consists of 13 residues.

The rearrangement links TRBV7-6 to TRBJ2-4, with D perhaps matching TRBD1 (5 bases). Germline V gives CDR1 SGHVS, CDR2 FNYEAQ. The V gene lost 5 bases and the J gene lost 5 bases, with 16 bases spanning the gap. The CDR3 runs to 15 residues. The CDR3 bases are TGTGCCAGCAGCACACCAGGACAAGGCGAAAACATTCAGTACTTC. This encodes CASSTPGQGENIQYF.

The DNA for the CDR3 is TGCGCCAGCAGCTTGGGCGGTCGCGGGCTCACTGAAGCTTTCTTT. This sequence encodes CASSLGGRGLTEAFF. The chain has TRBV5-1 and TRBJ1-1; D gene unclear. CDR3 length: 15 residues. Germline V gene lookup returns CDR1 SGHRS and CDR2 YFSETQ. The germline V and J ends were trimmed by 0 bases and 4 bases, with 13 bases remaining between them.

The genes are TRBV11-3 and TRBJ1-1; no firm D call. Germline-derived CDR1 and CDR2 are SGHNT and YENEEA. V dropped 1 base and J dropped 0 bases, with 3 bases sitting between them. The CDR3 runs 13 residues. The CDR3 region is CASSLGVNTEAFF. The CDR3 region has the DNA TGTGCCAGCAGCTTAGGAGTGAACACTGAAGCTTTCTTT.